This T cell receptor beta chain stems from a study of blood T cell repertoires in COVID-19. Libraries were prepared by immunoSEQ multiplex PCR; TCRdb keeps only in-frame clonotypes and omits some of them. The table lists some 140,000 clones, roughly 83% of them singletons, with approximately 32% in the top ten. There are 16 residues in the CDR3. Trimming at V came to 2 bases and at J to 4 bases, leaving 9 bases not matched to a gene. CDR1 is KGHDR, CDR2 SFDVKD, per germline. The chain employs TRBV24-1 and TRBJ1-1; 7 positions agree with TRBD1. Sequencing was performed on peripheral blood. The source is an older woman with acute or convalescent COVID-19. CDR3 coding DNA: TGTGCCACCAGTGATTGGGGGACAGCGGCCTTCACTGAAGCTTTCTTT. Its protein product is CATSDWGTAAFTEAFF.